A selection of T cell receptor beta chains follows, all from one sample in a study of monozygotic twins with inflammatory bowel disease. TCRdb reprocessed the 5' RACE reads and reports one entry per CDR3 protein, with no DNA. Recorded for this sample: approximately 380,000 distinct CDR3 sequences. Sequencing was done on a sample of blood. All receptors derive from a human donor with ulcerative colitis or Crohn's disease, or a healthy co-twin of an affected twin (not recorded which). Both conserved end residues are part of each CDR3. Fields, in order: CDR3 protein, V gene, J gene.

CSAFQPRTYEQYF	TRBV20-1	TRBJ2-7
CASSLAFAAGDPGEQYF	TRBV5-6	TRBJ2-7
CASSPGRTIEKLFF	TRBV18	TRBJ1-4
CASSGTTSTDTQYF	TRBV9	TRBJ2-3
CASSGTSGGRGEQFF	TRBV12-3/TRBV12-4	TRBJ2-1
CASSWGQGNYGYTF	TRBV5-1	TRBJ1-2
CASSLDPQGTGELFF	TRBV11-1	TRBJ2-2
CASSLANPGRSNSPLHF	TRBV5-4	TRBJ1-6
CASSQRPGTVGETQYF	TRBV4-1	TRBJ2-5
CASSLQGIQNIQYF	TRBV4-2	TRBJ2-4
CSARTIWEGETQYF	TRBV20-1	TRBJ2-5
CASSPPGGNTGELFF	TRBV4-3	TRBJ2-2
CASSSGRGKQETQYF	TRBV5-1	TRBJ2-5